The following is a TCR beta chain sequence with its context. The germline gives CDR1 SGHNT, CDR2 YYREEE (reference sequence). The V end was cut by 6 bases, the J end by 3 bases, with 14 bases between. The CDR3 totals 14 residues. The source of the sample is a study of blood T cell repertoires in COVID-19. Study background: Both acute and convalescent COVID-19 samples were obtained from the United States, Italy and Spain. Nucleic acid was either cDNA or gDNA, and it came from T cells, B-cell-depleted T cells, or PBMCs.

Per the original methods: Reference gene primer amplification yielded estimated nucleated cell counts. Using immunoSEQ multiplex PCR, the repertoire was profiled, and TCRdb retains in-frame clones only, with some absent. V and J calls and clone size are given by that table; D and trimming were obtained from the DNA. The data contain approximately 150,000 clones, around 76% of them singletons. The V call is TRBV5-4, the J call TRBJ2-3; tentatively, D is TRBD2 (6 bases). Sequencing input: peripheral blood. The receptor was derived from a woman in her 70s with acute or convalescent COVID-19. The CDR3 DNA follows: TGTGCCAGCAAGACGGGAGTGGGAACAGATACGCAGTATTTT. It codes for CASKTGVGTDTQYF.